This T cell receptor (beta chain) comes out of a study of metastatic and nonmetastatic thyroid tumors. TCRdb re-called the PCR reads through MiXCR. The sample lists about 4,100 clones, about 32% occurring once. The ends lost 0 bases at V and 8 bases at J; junction bases unmatched: 3. This CDR3 region has 14 residues. Looked up from germline, CDR1 is KGHDR and CDR2 is SFDVKD. Thyroid surgery took place with no prior treatment in any patient. General observations from the study: Reportedly, malignant thyroid tumors had significantly higher TCR beta diversity than benign nodules, in blood and tumor.

As for this clone: The antigen is not known.

The chain has TRBV24-1 and TRBJ2-1, with 7 nucleotides matching TRBD1. Sequencing was done on a sample of adjacent normal tissue. This clonotype was obtained from a male donor with papillary thyroid cancer or a benign thyroid nodule (not recorded which). Some clones in this sample may be carry-over from other donors' samples. The CDR3 protein is CATSDLNRGDEQFF. CDR3 in DNA: TGTGCCACCAGTGATTTGAACAGGGGTGATGAGCAGTTCTTC.